This T cell receptor beta chain was identified during a study of blood T cells in healthy people across ages. The study's findings and limits: PBMCs left unsorted prevented a conclusive naive versus antigen-experienced comparison. TCR beta diversity per million T cells fell roughly linearly with age.

For the second PCR, which ran for roughly 7 to 11 cycles, a sample-barcoded 5' primer and a J-beta primer mix were used. TCRdb re-called the 5' RACE reads with MiXCR, one entry per CDR3 protein. The sample has some 900,000 distinct CDR3 sequences, 48% seen once. Germline values: CDR1 LGHDT, CDR2 YNNKEL (reference sequence). V lost 0 bases to trimming and J lost 3 bases; unmatched junction nucleotides: 9. There are 17 residues in the CDR3. Isolation per sample recovered at least 7 million PBMCs. Worth noting for this clonotype: The antigen remains unidentified.

The clonotype comes from a man aged 25-45 years in good health. The specimen sequenced was blood. This chain links TRBV3-1 with TRBJ2-7, with 9 bases fitting TRBD2. This CDR3 reads CASSQDREASGNYEQYF. CDR3 nucleotides: TGTGCCAGCAGCCAAGATCGAGAGGCTAGCGGGAACTACGAGCAGTACTTC.